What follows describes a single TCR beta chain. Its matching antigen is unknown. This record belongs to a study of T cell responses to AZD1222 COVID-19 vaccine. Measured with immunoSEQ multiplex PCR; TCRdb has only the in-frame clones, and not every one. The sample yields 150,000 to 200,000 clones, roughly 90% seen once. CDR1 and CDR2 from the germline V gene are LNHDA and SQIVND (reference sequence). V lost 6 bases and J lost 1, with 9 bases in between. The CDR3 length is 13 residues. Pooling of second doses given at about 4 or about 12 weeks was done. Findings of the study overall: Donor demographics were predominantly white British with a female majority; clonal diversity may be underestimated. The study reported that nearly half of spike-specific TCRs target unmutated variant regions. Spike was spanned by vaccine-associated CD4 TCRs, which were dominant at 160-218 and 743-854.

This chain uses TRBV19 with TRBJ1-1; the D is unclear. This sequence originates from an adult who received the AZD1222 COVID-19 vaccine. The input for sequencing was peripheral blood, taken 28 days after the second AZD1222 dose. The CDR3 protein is CASSPMGNTEAFF. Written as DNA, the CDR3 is TGTGCCAGTAGCCCCATGGGGAACACTGAAGCTTTCTTT. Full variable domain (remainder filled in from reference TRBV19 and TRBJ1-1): DGGITQSPKYLFRKEGQNVTLSCEQNLNHDAMYWYRQDPGQGLRLIYYSQIVNDFQKGDIAEGYSVSREKKESFPLTVTSAQKNPTAFYLCASSPMGNTEAFFGQGTRLTVV.